The 27 T cell receptor beta chains below were found in one sample sequenced in a study of shared clonotypes between healthy human individuals. The data were produced by immunoSEQ multiplex PCR, yet TCRdb's version contains in-frame clones alone and is incomplete. The sample lists 2 million to 3 million clones; approximately 93% were seen once. The material sequenced was naive CD4+ T cells from PBMCs. Documented subset: CD45RA+ positively selected. The receptors stem from a man between 18 and 29 years old in good health. Some clones in this sample may be carry-over from other donors' samples.

In the case of this clone: In the same sample, other DNA sequences code for this CDR3. V gene TRBV4-2 combines with J gene TRBJ2-3; unclear D gene. This CDR3 comprises 12 residues. V was trimmed by 2 bases and J by 6 bases, leaving 6 bases between them. The germline gives CDR1 LGHNA, CDR2 YNFKEQ. CDR3 sequence: CASSQTGDTQYF. CDR3 DNA sequence: TGTGCCAGCAGCCAAACTGGGGATACGCAGTATTTT.

V gene TRBV4-1 combines with J gene TRBJ1-2, with a tentative D call TRBD1 (6 bases). The germline V gene encodes CDR1 MGHRA and CDR2 YSYEKL. CDR3 length: 14 amino acids. V was cut by 2 bases and J by 2 bases, with 9 bases left in between. The CDR3 region is CASSQTDRNYGYTF. In nucleotides, the CDR3 is TGCGCCAGCAGCCAAACAGACAGGAACTATGGCTACACCTTC.

The V call is TRBV6-6, the J call TRBJ2-2, with 8 bases identical to TRBD1. Germline V gene lookup returns CDR1 MNHNY and CDR2 SVGAGI (reference sequence). The V gene end was trimmed by 5 bases and the J gene end by 13 bases; junction bases not matched to a gene: 3. The CDR3 is 11 amino acids. The CDR3 nucleotides are TGTGCCAGCAGTACTGGACAGGGGCTGTTTTTT. This codes for CASSTGQGLFF.

A remark on this clone: Other nucleotide sequences from this sample produce the same CDR3. The chain links TRBV9 to TRBJ2-5; 15 nucleotides align to TRBD2. The V and J ends lost 3 bases and 4 bases, in that order; junction bases with no gene match: 1. The CDR3 has 15 residues. Germline V lookup: CDR1 SGDLS, CDR2 YYNGEE. The CDR3 bases are TGTGCCAGCAGCGCGGGACTAGCGGGAGGAGAGACCCAGTACTTC. The encoded protein is CASSAGLAGGETQYF.

The rearrangement links TRBV28 to TRBJ2-3; TRBD2 is a possible D gene (5 bases). Germline V gene data show CDR1 as MDHEN and CDR2 as SYDVKM. The germline V and J ends were trimmed by 8 bases and 3 bases, with 12 bases remaining between them. The CDR3 covers 13 residues. This chain's CDR3 is CASLRGLTDTQYF. In DNA form, the CDR3 reads TGTGCCAGCCTTCGGGGTTTAACAGATACGCAGTATTTT.

This rearrangement joins TRBV7-2 to TRBJ1-5, with 8 nucleotides matching TRBD1. This CDR3 is built from 14 residues. CDR1 is SGHTA and CDR2 is FQGNSA in the germline V gene. V dropped 4 bases and J dropped 4; count of bases not matched to a gene: 3. Written as DNA, the CDR3 is TGTGCCAGCAGCTCAGGGGGCGTTAATCAGCCCCAGCATTTT. Amino acid sequence: CASSSGGVNQPQHF.

The chain carries TRBV27 and TRBJ1-2; no firm D call. V lost 3 bases, J lost 4 bases, and 9 bases lay in between. Germline loops: CDR1 MNHEY, CDR2 SMNVEV (reference sequence). This CDR3 is built from 13 residues. CDR3 nucleotide sequence: TGTGCCAGCAGTTTCAACGGTCCCTATGGCTACACCTTC. It encodes CASSFNGPYGYTF.

This clone appeared once. The V gene is TRBV14, the J gene TRBJ2-2; the match to TRBD1 covers 7 bases. The CDR3 extends over 16 amino acids. The junction had 5 bases not matched to a gene; V was cut back by 4 bases and J by 0 bases. Germline V CDR1 and CDR2: SGHDN, FVKESK. The CDR3 is CASSPRDSANTGELFF. The CDR3 nucleotides are TGTGCCAGCAGCCCCCGGGACAGCGCGAACACCGGGGAGCTGTTTTTT.

The V call is TRBV5-5, the J call TRBJ1-1; a weak D match, TRBD1 (5 bases). V was trimmed by 4 bases and J by 0 bases, leaving 13 bases between them. Germline V CDR1 and CDR2: SGHKS, YYEKEE (reference sequence). There are 15 residues in the CDR3. The CDR3 reads CASSPLGLLNTEAFF. The CDR3 nucleotides read TGTGCCAGCAGCCCGCTGGGACTGCTGAACACTGAAGCTTTCTTT.

The chain recombines TRBV27 with TRBJ2-3; D ambiguous. Germline V CDR1 and CDR2: MNHEY, SMNVEV (reference sequence). CDR3 length: 16 residues. Between the trimmed V and J ends, which lost 0 bases and 2 bases, there was a span of 12 bases. In nucleotides, the CDR3 is TGTGCCAGCAGTTTATCGGCTGGCGTACCCACAGATACGCAGTATTTT. Protein sequence: CASSLSAGVPTDTQYF.

This rearrangement joins TRBV25-1 to TRBJ2-3; 9 bases are a match to TRBD2. Trimming cost V 6 bases and J 6 bases; bases outside gene matches: 16. The CDR3 contains 17 residues. CDR1 and CDR2 from the germline V gene are MGHDK and SYGVNS. CDR3 sequence reads: CASSRQGLAGIHDTQYF. DNA for the CDR3: TGTGCCAGCAGCCGCCAGGGGCTAGCGGGAATTCACGATACGCAGTATTTT.

This clone was counted a single time. J is TRBJ1-3 and V is TRBV7-9, with D perhaps TRBD1 (5 bases). V lost 5 bases and J lost 2, with 16 bases in between. The germline V gene has CDR1 SEHNR and CDR2 FQNEAQ (reference sequence). The CDR3 is 16 residues long. CDR3: CASSLGSAGTGNTIYF. For the CDR3, the DNA is TGTGCCAGCAGCCTCGGGTCCGCAGGGACTGGAAACACCATATATTTT.

The CDR3 sequence is CASSEWSVTGELFF. The DNA for the CDR3 is TGTGCCAGCAGTGAATGGTCTGTCACCGGGGAGCTGTTTTTT. The chain carries TRBV6-4 and TRBJ2-2; D not resolved. Trimming stripped 3 bases from V and 4 bases from J, with 9 bases between. This CDR3 contains 14 residues. CDR1 and CDR2 from the germline V gene are MRHNA and SNTAGT.

The sample holds one count of this clone. V is TRBV28 and J is TRBJ1-1; D unclear. This CDR3 region has 12 residues. In germline, CDR1 is MDHEN, CDR2 SYDVKM. Trimming took 3 bases from V and 5 from J, leaving 7 bases between them. This CDR3 reads CASSFRRTEAFF. As DNA, the CDR3 is TGTGCCAGCAGTTTCCGTCGGACTGAAGCTTTCTTT.

The chain combines TRBV5-4 with TRBJ2-1; maybe TRBD1 (6 bases). Between the trimmed V and J ends, which lost 4 bases and 5 bases, there was a span of 19 bases. There are 16 residues in the CDR3. CDR1 and CDR2 from the germline V gene are SGHNT and YYREEE (reference sequence). DNA for the CDR3: TGTGCCAGCAGCCTGAGGGACATCCCAGTGAACAATGAGCAGTTCTTC. Encoded protein: CASSLRDIPVNNEQFF.

The gene calls are TRBV30 and TRBJ2-5; 10 bases agree with TRBD2. J lost 4 bases, V lost 0 bases, and 8 bases had no gene match. The CDR3 extends over 16 amino acids. The germline CDR1 and CDR2 sequences are GTSNPN and SVGIG (reference sequence). The CDR3 coding sequence is TGTGCCTGGAGTGTAAATTTACTAGCGGGAAGAGAGACCCAGTACTTC. This gives the protein CAWSVNLLAGRETQYF.

The V and J genes are TRBV9 and TRBJ2-2, with 8 bases aligning to TRBD2. CDR3 length: 18 residues. CDR1 and CDR2 (germline): SGDLS, YYNGEE. Germline trimming cut 3 bases from V and 5 bases from J; bases unmatched to any gene: 15. The DNA of the CDR3 is TGTGCCAGCAGCGGACGCCTCGGACTAGCACTCGAGACCGGGGAGCTGTTTTTT. Amino acid sequence: CASSGRLGLALETGELFF.

A word on this clone: Other DNA sequences in this specimen translate into the identical CDR3. The J gene is TRBJ2-1, the V gene TRBV11-3; 8 nucleotides match TRBD1. The V gene's germline CDR1 is SGHNT and CDR2 YENEEA. J gave up 2 bases and V 1 base, and 1 base lay outside the gene matches. CDR3 size: 15 residues. CDR3 nucleotide sequence: TGTGCCAGCAGCTTAGGACAGGGGACCTACAATGAGCAGTTCTTC. The encoded protein is CASSLGQGTYNEQFF. Using reference TRBV11-3 and TRBJ2-1 for the parts outside the CDR3, the full variable domain is EAGVVQSPRYKIIEKKQPVAFWCNPISGHNTLYWYLQNLGQGPELLIRYENEEAVDDSQLPKDRFSAERLKGVDSTLKIQPAELGDSAVYLCASSLGQGTYNEQFFGPGTRLTVL.

CDR3 protein: CASSDTGTSGRDSYNEQFF. The CDR3 DNA is TGTGCCAGCAGCGACACCGGGACTAGCGGGAGGGACTCCTACAATGAGCAGTTCTTC. The J gene is TRBJ2-1, the V gene TRBV7-2; 16 bases match TRBD2. CDR1 SGHTA and CDR2 FQGNSA come from the germline V gene. The V and J ends lost 5 bases and 0 bases, in that order; junction bases with no gene match: 7. This CDR3 comprises 19 residues.

The chain recombines TRBV5-5 with TRBJ1-2; a weak D match, TRBD1 (6 bases). The CDR3 length is 13 residues. Trimming removed 4 bases at V and 8 bases at J, with 15 bases between. Germline V CDR1 and CDR2: SGHKS, YYEKEE (reference sequence). The CDR3 nucleotides read TGTGCCAGCAGCCAATTAGGGGGAAAGGGCTACACCTTC. As protein: CASSQLGGKGYTF.

The rearrangement joins TRBV4-3 to TRBJ2-3, with 7 bases that match TRBD2. The trim removed 4 bases at V and 1 base at J, leaving 5 bases unmatched. The V gene's germline CDR1 is LGHNA and CDR2 YSLEER. The CDR3 length is 15 residues. CDR3 residues: CASSPGGRGTDTQYF. The CDR3 DNA is TGCGCCAGCAGCCCGGGCGGGAGAGGCACAGATACGCAGTATTTT.

As regards this clone: The sample holds other DNA sequences that translate to the same CDR3. The V gene is TRBV9, the J gene TRBJ2-5; the D is unclear. The germline V and J ends were trimmed by 0 bases and 5 bases, with 11 bases remaining between them. This CDR3 has 14 residues. CDR1 and CDR2 from the germline V gene are SGDLS and YYNGEE. CDR3 protein: CASSVEGLWETQYF. The CDR3, as DNA: TGTGCCAGCAGCGTAGAAGGGCTTTGGGAGACCCAGTACTTC.

The V call is TRBV7-3, the J call TRBJ2-1; TRBD2 matches at 10 bases. With 1 base clipped from V and 7 bases from J, the junction kept 4 bases outside the gene matches. This CDR3 is built from 15 residues. CDR1 and CDR2 from the germline V gene are SGHTA and FQGTGA. The CDR3 nucleotides are TGTGCCAGCAGCTTAATTACTAGCGGGATTAATGAGCAGTTCTTC. It translates to CASSLITSGINEQFF. Variable domain in full (rest from reference TRBV7-3 and TRBJ2-1): GAGVSQTPSNKVTEKGKYVELRCDPISGHTALYWYRQSLGQGPEFLIYFQGTGAADDSGLPNDRFFAVRPEGSVSTLKIQRTERGDSAVYLCASSLITSGINEQFFGPGTRLTVL.

This clone was seen just once. The rearrangement uses TRBV29-1 and TRBJ1-1; 10 bases align to TRBD1. The CDR3 consists of 13 residues. CDR1 and CDR2 (germline): SQVTM, ANQGSEA. V shed 7 bases, J shed 6 bases, and the junction held 8 bases outside the gene matches. The CDR3 nucleotides read TGCAGCGCTCGGACAGGGGGTCTGGCTGAAGCTTTCTTT. This gives the protein CSARTGGLAEAFF.

The V and J genes are TRBV7-6 and TRBJ2-1; 11 bases are shared with TRBD2. The V gene end was trimmed by 4 bases and the J gene end by 9 bases; junction bases not matched to a gene: 17. The germline CDR1 and CDR2 sequences are SGHVS and FNYEAQ. There are 18 residues in the CDR3. CDR3 residues: CASSSDIAGGPSIAEQFF. CDR3 nucleotide sequence: TGTGCCAGCAGCTCAGACATAGCGGGAGGGCCTTCCATTGCTGAGCAGTTCTTC.

The chain links TRBV19 to TRBJ2-3; 7 nucleotides align to TRBD2. V was clipped by 2 bases and J by 1 base; unmatched bases: 9. From germline, CDR1 is LNHDA and CDR2 SQIVND (reference sequence). CDR3 length: 17 residues. The CDR3 bases are TGTGCCAGTAGTATAATTGGACGGGGAGGGGGCACAGATACGCAGTATTTT. This gives the protein CASSIIGRGGGTDTQYF.

Here the CDR3 reads CASSQLSVGSDTQYF. DNA for the CDR3: TGCGCCAGCAGCCAATTATCTGTGGGGTCGGATACGCAGTATTTT. The J gene is TRBJ2-3, the V gene TRBV4-1, with D hard to call. Germline CDR1 is MGHRA and CDR2 is YSYEKL. V was clipped by 2 bases and J by 6 bases, with 15 bases between them. This CDR3 comprises 15 residues.